The rows below give T cell receptor beta chains drawn from one sample of a study of blood T cell repertoires in COVID-19. TCRdb's copy holds only in-frame clones and misses some; the assay was immunoSEQ multiplex PCR. This table has over 40,000 clones, just over 90% appearing once. Sequenced material: peripheral blood. The receptor source for this set is a man in his 70s with acute or convalescent COVID-19. Each CDR3 is given with its conserved first and last residue. D genes are given only for firm matches. A clone size is listed for some rows: how often the clone was seen (once, few, many), or a class if it is expanded.

CDR3: CASSLEAKGRGRYLGYTF
DNA: TGCGCCAGCAGCTTGGAGGCAAAGGGCAGGGGGCGGTACCTGGGCTACACCTTC
size: NA
V: TRBV5-1
D: TRBD1
J: TRBJ1-2

CDR3: CASSSRGHPRTEAFF
DNA: TGTGCCAGCAGTTCAAGAGGACACCCGAGGACTGAAGCTTTCTTT
size: NA
V: TRBV3-1/TRBV3-2
D: NA
J: TRBJ1-1

CDR3: CASSELMVVRTQHF
DNA: TGTGCCAGCAGTGAATTGATGGTAGTCAGGACCCAGCATTTT
size: once
V: TRBV6-1
D: NA
J: TRBJ1-5

CDR3: CASSFRLAGAACTGELFF
DNA: TGTGCCAGCAGCTTTCGACTAGCGGGGGCGGCCTGCACCGGGGAGCTGTTTTTT
size: NA
V: TRBV12-1
D: NA
J: TRBJ2-2

CDR3: CATSRDRGSGANVLTF
DNA: TGTGCCACCAGCAGGGACAGGGGCTCTGGGGCCAACGTCCTGACTTTC
size: NA
V: TRBV15
D: TRBD1
J: TRBJ2-6

CDR3: CAWSQGVIYGYTF
DNA: TGTGCCTGGAGCCAGGGGGTGATCTATGGCTACACCTTC
size: NA
V: TRBV30
D: TRBD1
J: TRBJ1-2

CDR3: CASRGLRGLETGYTF
DNA: TGTGCCAGCAGGGGACTCAGGGGGTTGGAAACTGGCTACACCTTC
size: few
V: TRBV6-5
D: TRBD1
J: TRBJ1-2

CDR3: CASSRPDSVSNQPQHF
DNA: TGTGCCAGTAGTCGACCGGACAGTGTGAGCAATCAGCCCCAGCATTTT
size: NA
V: TRBV19
D: NA
J: TRBJ1-5

CDR3: CASSLTGTGHQPQHF
DNA: TGTGCCAGCAGCTTAACCGGGACAGGGCATCAGCCCCAGCATTTT
size: NA
V: TRBV5-6
D: TRBD1
J: TRBJ1-5

CDR3: CASSPAGQGNYGYTF
DNA: TGCGCCAGCAGCCCCGCGGGACAGGGGAACTATGGCTACACCTTC
size: once
V: TRBV5-1
D: TRBD1
J: TRBJ1-2

CDR3: CASSFRAGGYETQYF
DNA: TGTGCCAGCAGCTTCCGCGCGGGGGGGTACGAGACCCAGTACTTC
size: NA
V: TRBV11-1
D: TRBD2
J: TRBJ2-5

CDR3: CASSSGQGAYEQYF
DNA: TGCGCCAGCAGTTCTGGACAGGGGGCGTACGAGCAGTACTTC
size: NA
V: TRBV5-1
D: TRBD1
J: TRBJ2-7

CDR3: CASSKVVEATAGELFF
DNA: TGTGCCAGCAGCAAAGTCGTTGAGGCGACTGCCGGGGAGCTGTTTTTT
size: NA
V: TRBV21-1
D: NA
J: TRBJ2-2

CDR3: CASSSETGRDEQYF
DNA: TGTGCCAGCAGTTCCGAGACAGGTCGGGACGAGCAGTACTTC
size: NA
V: TRBV27
D: NA
J: TRBJ2-7

CDR3: CATSRDLAGGMKNTQYF
DNA: TGTGCCACCAGCAGAGATCTCGCGGGGGGTATGAAGAATACGCAGTATTTT
size: NA
V: TRBV15
D: TRBD2
J: TRBJ2-3

CDR3: CASGDKWGGSSGNTIYF
DNA: TGTGCCAGCGGGGACAAATGGGGGGGTTCCTCTGGAAACACCATATATTTT
size: NA
V: TRBV7-9
D: NA
J: TRBJ1-3

CDR3: CASSLWGTGTGTGNTIYF
DNA: TGTGCCAGCAGTTTATGGGGCACCGGGACAGGGACTGGAAACACCATATATTTT
size: NA
V: TRBV28
D: TRBD1
J: TRBJ1-3

CDR3: CASSVGQLRSNQPQHF
DNA: TGTGCCAGCAGCGTCGGACAGCTTAGAAGCAATCAGCCCCAGCATTTT
size: NA
V: TRBV5-8
D: NA
J: TRBJ1-5

CDR3: CASSLGGWGEIDNEQFF
DNA: TGTGCCAGCAGCTTAGGGGGTTGGGGGGAAATCGACAATGAGCAGTTCTTC
size: NA
V: TRBV11-3
D: NA
J: TRBJ2-1

CDR3: CAEQRDRAPGNTIYF
DNA: TGTGCTGAGCAGAGGGACAGAGCCCCTGGAAACACCATATATTTT
size: NA
V: TRBV5-8
D: TRBD1
J: TRBJ1-3

CDR3: CAWERQGNEKLFF
DNA: TGTGCCTGGGAACGACAGGGGAATGAAAAACTGTTTTTT
size: once
V: TRBV30
D: TRBD1
J: TRBJ1-4

CDR3: CATSKRRGNTGELFF
DNA: TGTGCGACCTCTAAGAGGAGGGGCAACACCGGGGAGCTGTTTTTT
size: NA
V: TRBV15
D: NA
J: TRBJ2-2

CDR3: CASSLAGGVTEAFF
DNA: TGTGCCAGCAGCTTAGCTGGGGGCGTCACTGAAGCTTTCTTT
size: NA
V: TRBV11-2
D: NA
J: TRBJ1-1

CDR3: CASSLGGSGNTIYF
DNA: TGTGCCAGCAGTCTCGGGGGCTCTGGAAACACCATATATTTT
size: NA
V: TRBV7-2
D: NA
J: TRBJ1-3

CDR3: CASSQLPTGQNTEAFF
DNA: TGCGCCAGCAGCCAACTTCCGACAGGGCAAAACACTGAAGCTTTCTTT
size: NA
V: TRBV5-1
D: TRBD1
J: TRBJ1-1

CDR3: CASSQDKGAHALDQETQYF
DNA: TGTGCCAGCAGCCAAGATAAGGGGGCTCACGCACTTGACCAAGAGACCCAGTACTTC
size: NA
V: TRBV3-1/TRBV3-2
D: TRBD1
J: TRBJ2-5

CDR3: CASSESKIF
DNA: TGTGCCAGCAGTGAGTCCAAAATTTTT
size: NA
V: TRBV2
D: NA
J: TRBJ1-4

CDR3: CASSPSDRGRDEKLFF
DNA: TGTGCCAGCAGCCCTTCGGACAGGGGGCGAGATGAAAAACTGTTTTTT
size: NA
V: TRBV11-2
D: TRBD1
J: TRBJ1-4

CDR3: CASRQGGSTEAFF
DNA: TGTGCCAGCAGACAGGGGGGCAGCACTGAAGCTTTCTTT
size: NA
V: TRBV2
D: TRBD1
J: TRBJ1-1

CDR3: CASSVVGRGETQYF
DNA: TGTGCCAGCAGCGTAGTGGGCAGGGGGGAGACCCAGTACTTC
size: NA
V: TRBV9
D: TRBD1
J: TRBJ2-5

CDR3: CAWSVPASGGRETQYF
DNA: TGTGCCTGGAGTGTACCGGCTAGCGGGGGGCGGGAGACCCAGTACTTC
size: NA
V: TRBV30
D: TRBD2
J: TRBJ2-5

CDR3: CASSPVGQGVGADTF
DNA: TGTGCCAGCTCACCCGTGGGACAGGGGGTCGGTGCCGACACCTTC
size: NA
V: TRBV18
D: TRBD1
J: TRBJ1-2

CDR3: CASSVVGGITDTQYF
DNA: TGTGCCAGCAGCGTAGTTGGGGGCATCACAGATACGCAGTATTTT
size: NA
V: TRBV9
D: NA
J: TRBJ2-3

CDR3: CASSPSQGNQPQHF
DNA: TGTGCCAGCTCACCTTCGCAGGGGAATCAGCCCCAGCATTTT
size: once
V: TRBV18
D: NA
J: TRBJ1-5

CDR3: CASSVDGGASDEQFF
DNA: TGTGCCAGCAGCGTAGACGGGGGGGCATCAGATGAGCAGTTCTTC
size: NA
V: TRBV9
D: TRBD2
J: TRBJ2-1

CDR3: CASSTIGTDPNYGYTF
DNA: TGTGCCAGCAGTACAATCGGGACAGACCCTAACTATGGCTACACCTTC
size: NA
V: TRBV27
D: TRBD1
J: TRBJ1-2

CDR3: CASSYGRLGTGELFF
DNA: TGTGCCAGCAGTTACGGGCGCCTGGGCACCGGGGAGCTGTTTTTT
size: NA
V: TRBV6-5
D: NA
J: TRBJ2-2

CDR3: CASSIRSLQRGPSNQPQHF
DNA: TGTGCCAGTAGTATACGTAGTCTACAGCGAGGGCCTAGCAATCAGCCCCAGCATTTT
size: NA
V: TRBV19
D: NA
J: TRBJ1-5

CDR3: CASRSPAANYGYTF
DNA: TGTGCCAGCAGATCCCCGGCGGCTAACTATGGCTACACCTTC
size: few
V: TRBV2
D: NA
J: TRBJ1-2

CDR3: CATSVQGVGQPQHF
DNA: TGTGCCACCAGTGTCCAGGGTGTAGGTCAGCCCCAGCATTTT
size: once
V: TRBV24-1
D: NA
J: TRBJ1-5

CDR3: CASSTIAGGPSDTQYF
DNA: TGTGCCAGCAGCACAATAGCGGGGGGGCCCTCAGATACGCAGTATTTT
size: NA
V: TRBV5-4
D: TRBD2
J: TRBJ2-3

CDR3: CASSIWGGAFEQFF
DNA: TGTGCCAGTAGTATATGGGGGGGCGCGTTTGAGCAGTTCTTC
size: NA
V: TRBV19
D: NA
J: TRBJ2-1

CDR3: CASSLRGDGYTF
DNA: TGTGCCAGCAGTTTACGGGGGGATGGCTACACCTTC
size: NA
V: TRBV12-3/TRBV12-4
D: NA
J: TRBJ1-2